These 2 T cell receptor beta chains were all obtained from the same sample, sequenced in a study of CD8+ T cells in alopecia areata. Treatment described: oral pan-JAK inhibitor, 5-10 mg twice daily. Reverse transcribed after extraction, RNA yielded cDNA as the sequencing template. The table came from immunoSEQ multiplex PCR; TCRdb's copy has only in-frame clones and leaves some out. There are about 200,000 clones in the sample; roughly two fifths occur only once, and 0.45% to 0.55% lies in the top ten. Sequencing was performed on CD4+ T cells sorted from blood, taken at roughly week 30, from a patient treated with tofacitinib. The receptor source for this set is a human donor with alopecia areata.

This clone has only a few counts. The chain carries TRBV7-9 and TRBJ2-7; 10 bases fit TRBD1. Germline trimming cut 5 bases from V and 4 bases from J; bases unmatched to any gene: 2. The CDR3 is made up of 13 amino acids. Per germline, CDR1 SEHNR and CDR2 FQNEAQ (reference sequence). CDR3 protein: CASSDRGPYEQYF. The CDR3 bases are TGTGCCAGCAGCGACAGGGGGCCATACGAGCAGTACTTC.

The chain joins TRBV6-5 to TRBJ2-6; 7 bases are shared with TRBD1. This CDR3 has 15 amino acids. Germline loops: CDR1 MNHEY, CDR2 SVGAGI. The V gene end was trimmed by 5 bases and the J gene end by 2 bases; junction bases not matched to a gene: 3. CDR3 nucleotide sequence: TGTGCCAGCAGTCGCACAGGGGCTGGGGCCAACGTCCTGACTTTC. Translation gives CASSRTGAGANVLTF.